This T cell receptor (beta chain) was recovered during a study of post-analysis software for immune sequencing data. Germline loops: CDR1 MNHNS, CDR2 SASEGT. The CDR3 sequence is 13 residues long. The V end lost 10 bases, the J end lost 5 bases, and 16 bases lay between the germline ends. The TCR beta cDNA libraries contained unique molecular identifiers. MiXCR, run by TCRdb on the PCR reads, gives a single entry per CDR3 protein. The repertoire holds roughly 650,000 distinct CDR3 sequences, with approximately 60% as singletons. Whole-study findings and limits: People with multiple sclerosis had a significantly lower normalized Chao1 diversity than controls did. With TRBV5-6, TRBV5-1 and TRBV20-1 included, several TRBV segments were more frequent in patients than in controls.

As concerns this clonotype: What it recognizes is unknown.

The genes are TRBV6-1 and TRBJ2-3; weak D call: TRBD1 (6 bases). Material: blood. This clonotype originated in a girl aged 2 to 10 with multiple sclerosis. This chain's CDR3 is CAIPLTGGDTQYF. In DNA form, the CDR3 reads TGTGCCATCCCTCTGACAGGTGGAGATACGCAGTATTTT.